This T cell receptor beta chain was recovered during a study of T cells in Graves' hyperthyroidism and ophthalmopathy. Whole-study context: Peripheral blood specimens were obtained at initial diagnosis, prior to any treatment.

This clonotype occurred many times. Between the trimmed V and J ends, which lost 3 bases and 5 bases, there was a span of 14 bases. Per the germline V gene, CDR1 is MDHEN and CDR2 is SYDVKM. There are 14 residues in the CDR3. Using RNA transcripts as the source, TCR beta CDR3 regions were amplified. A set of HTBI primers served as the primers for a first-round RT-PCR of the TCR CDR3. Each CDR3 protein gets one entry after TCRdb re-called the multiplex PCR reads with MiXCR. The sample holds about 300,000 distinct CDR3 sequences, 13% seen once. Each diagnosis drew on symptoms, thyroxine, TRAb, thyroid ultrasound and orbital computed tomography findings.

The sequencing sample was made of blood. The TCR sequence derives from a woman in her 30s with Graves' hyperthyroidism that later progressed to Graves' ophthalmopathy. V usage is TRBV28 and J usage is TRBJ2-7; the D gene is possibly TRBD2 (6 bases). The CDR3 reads CASSFGRGYHEQYF. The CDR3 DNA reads TGTGCCAGCAGTTTTGGCCGGGGGTATCACGAGCAGTACTTC.